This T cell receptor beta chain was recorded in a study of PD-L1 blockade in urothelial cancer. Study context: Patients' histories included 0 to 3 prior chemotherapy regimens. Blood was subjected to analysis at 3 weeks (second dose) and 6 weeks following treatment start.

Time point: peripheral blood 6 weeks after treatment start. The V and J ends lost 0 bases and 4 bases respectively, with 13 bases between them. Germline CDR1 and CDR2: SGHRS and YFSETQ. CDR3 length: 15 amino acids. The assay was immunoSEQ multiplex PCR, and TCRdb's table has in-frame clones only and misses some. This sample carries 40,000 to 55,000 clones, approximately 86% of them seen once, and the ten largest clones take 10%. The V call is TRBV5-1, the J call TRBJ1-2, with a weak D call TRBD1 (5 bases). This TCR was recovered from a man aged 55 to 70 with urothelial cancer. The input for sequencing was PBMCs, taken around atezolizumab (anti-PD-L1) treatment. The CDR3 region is CASSLGWGPLYGYTF. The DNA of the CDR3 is TGCGCCAGCAGCTTGGGTTGGGGCCCACTCTATGGCTACACCTTC.